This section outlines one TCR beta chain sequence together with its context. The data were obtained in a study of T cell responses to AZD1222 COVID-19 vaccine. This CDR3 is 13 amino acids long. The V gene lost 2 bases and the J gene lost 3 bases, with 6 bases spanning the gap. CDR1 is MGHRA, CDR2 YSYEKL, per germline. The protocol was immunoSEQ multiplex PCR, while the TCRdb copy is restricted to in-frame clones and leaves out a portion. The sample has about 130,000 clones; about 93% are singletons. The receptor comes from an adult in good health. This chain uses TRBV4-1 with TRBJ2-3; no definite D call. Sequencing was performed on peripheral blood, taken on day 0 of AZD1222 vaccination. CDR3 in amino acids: CASSQLPTDTQYF. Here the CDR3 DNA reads TGCGCCAGCAGCCAATTACCTACAGATACGCAGTATTTT.